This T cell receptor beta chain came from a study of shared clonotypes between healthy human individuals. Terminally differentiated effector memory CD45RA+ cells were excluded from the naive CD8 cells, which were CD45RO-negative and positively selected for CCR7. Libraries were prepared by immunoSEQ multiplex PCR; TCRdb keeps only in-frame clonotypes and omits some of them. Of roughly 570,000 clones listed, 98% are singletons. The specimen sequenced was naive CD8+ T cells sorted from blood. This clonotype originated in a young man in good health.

The CDR3 here is CASSENRVSVLQPQHF. CDR3 in DNA: TGTGCCAGCAGTGAAAATAGGGTTTCAGTCCTTCAGCCCCAGCATTTT. This sequence joins TRBV6-1 and TRBJ1-5; D gene unclear. V was pared by 2 bases and J by 6 bases, with 17 bases between. This CDR3 is 16 amino acids long. Germline lookup yields CDR1 MNHNS and CDR2 SASEGT.